Listed below are T cell receptor beta chains from one sample, sequenced in a study of T cells in Graves' hyperthyroidism and ophthalmopathy. A single record per CDR3 protein comes from TCRdb applying MiXCR to the multiplex PCR reads. The table shows 600,000 or so distinct CDR3 sequences, with more than 12% occurring only once. The sample was blood. These receptors were collected from a woman aged 50 to 65 with Graves' ophthalmopathy. Both conserved end residues are part of each CDR3. D genes are given only for firm matches. Rows give clone size only sometimes, using once, few, many, or a class for an expanded clone.

cdr3_nt,cdr3_aa,j_call,cdr3_length,v_call,d_call,clone_size
TGCAGTGCTACGGGACAGGCCGACTACGAGCAGTACTTC,CSATGQADYEQYF,TRBJ2-7,13,TRBV20-1,TRBD1,.
TGCGCCAGCAGCCAAGAGGTTACGGGGGGAGGCGGCTGGGAGCAGTTCTTC,CASSQEVTGGGGWEQFF,TRBJ2-1,17,TRBV4-3,TRBD2,few
TGTGCCAGCAGTTACGCGGGGAACTCCTACGAGCAGTACTTC,CASSYAGNSYEQYF,TRBJ2-7,14,TRBV6-6,.,many
TGTGCCAGCAAGGGGAAGCTATTAAGCAATCAGCCCCAGCATTTT,CASKGKLLSNQPQHF,TRBJ1-5,15,TRBV2,.,many
TGTGCCAGCAGCTTAGACGGGACCCGGAACACTGAAGCTTTCTTT,CASSLDGTRNTEAFF,TRBJ1-1,15,TRBV7-9,.,many
TGTGCCAGCAGTGAACTAGCGGGAGGTAGTGAGCAGTTCTTC,CASSELAGGSEQFF,TRBJ2-1,14,TRBV2,TRBD2,many
TGTGCCAGCAGCTTAAACCACATGACAGGGAGTCAAGAGACCCAGTACTTC,CASSLNHMTGSQETQYF,TRBJ2-5,17,TRBV11-2,TRBD1,many
TGTGCCAGCAGCCCCGGACTAGCGGGGGACATTCAGTACTTC,CASSPGLAGDIQYF,TRBJ2-4,14,TRBV7-9,TRBD2,many
TGTGCCAGCAGTTTTGGGGGATTTGAAGCTTTCTTT,CASSFGGFEAFF,TRBJ1-1,12,TRBV12-3/TRBV12-4,.,many
TGTGCCAGCGTTCGGGTCGACCTCTACGAGCAGTACTTC,CASVRVDLYEQYF,TRBJ2-7,13,TRBV6-5,.,.
TGTGCCAGCGTACTAGCGGGAGTGGATGAGCAGTTCTTC,CASVLAGVDEQFF,TRBJ2-1,13,TRBV6-2/TRBV6-3,TRBD2,many
TGTGCCAGCAGTTTAGGGGGCGCGCACTCAGATACGCAGTATTTT,CASSLGGAHSDTQYF,TRBJ2-3,15,TRBV28,.,few
TGCAGTGCTAGCCGACAGGGGGCTGAAGCTTTCTTT,CSASRQGAEAFF,TRBJ1-1,12,TRBV20-1,TRBD1,.
TGTGCCAGCAGTTTGCCCGGGACGAACACTGAAGCTTTCTTT,CASSLPGTNTEAFF,TRBJ1-1,14,TRBV27,.,.
TGCAGTGCTAGGGACCTTAGGGAGATTATGGGTTCACCCCTCCACTTT,CSARDLREIMGSPLHF,TRBJ1-6,16,TRBV20-1,.,few
TGTGCCAGCAGCCCCTTAGGCGGGAGGGGATACGAGCAGTACTTC,CASSPLGGRGYEQYF,TRBJ2-7,15,TRBV7-2,TRBD2,few
TGTGCCTGGAGTGCCGGTTCGGCGGGAAGCTCCTACAATGAGCAGTTCTTC,CAWSAGSAGSSYNEQFF,TRBJ2-1,17,TRBV30,.,many
TGTGCCAGCAGTTTTTGGGGGGCGAGTCAGCCCCAGCATTTT,CASSFWGASQPQHF,TRBJ1-5,14,TRBV12-3/TRBV12-4,.,many
TGTGCCAGCAGCGCGCGGGGGGGACAAAATAATTCACCCCTCCACTTT,CASSARGGQNNSPLHF,TRBJ1-6,16,TRBV6-1,.,.
TGTGCCAGCAGCACACAGACGGGGTCACCCCTCCACTTT,CASSTQTGSPLHF,TRBJ1-6,13,TRBV7-9,.,many
TGTGCCAGCACCCTAGGAGGGCCCAACCGGTTTAATCAGCCCCAGCATTTT,CASTLGGPNRFNQPQHF,TRBJ1-5,17,TRBV28,.,.
TGCAGTGCTAGAGATTACACTAGCGCGAACACCGGGGAGCTGTTTTTT,CSARDYTSANTGELFF,TRBJ2-2,16,TRBV20-1,TRBD2,few